Shown below are 15 T cell receptor beta chains from a single sample sequenced in a study of T cell repertoires in aging, cancer and after chemotherapy. The template was genomic DNA from peripheral blood, not RNA. TRB rearrangements spanning V, D and J were amplified using mixed TRB-A/B primers. TCRdb re-called the multiplex PCR reads with MiXCR, one entry per CDR3 protein. The profile shows more than 10,000 distinct CDR3 sequences, around 20% of them singletons. Sequences were obtained from blood. Receptors were obtained from a human donor in good health.

The rearrangement uses TRBV5-1 and TRBJ2-7; the D is unclear. The germline V gene encodes CDR1 SGHRS and CDR2 YFSETQ. The CDR3 length is 14 residues. V lost 4 bases and J lost 1, with 12 bases in between. Here the CDR3 reads CASSLSSVSYEQYF. The CDR3 DNA sequence: TGCGCCAGCAGCCTGTCGTCTGTATCCTACGAGCAGTACTTC.

This clonotype was seen more than once but under ten times. J is TRBJ1-1 and V is TRBV6-2 or TRBV6-3, with a possible D match to TRBD1 (5 bases). The CDR3 length is 13 residues. V was clipped by 0 bases and J by 5 bases, with 7 bases between them. Looked up from germline, CDR1 is MNHEY and CDR2 is SVGEGT. The CDR3 nucleotides read TGTGCCAGCAGTTACTCGGGGGGTACTGAAGCTTTCTTT. This sequence encodes CASSYSGGTEAFF.

This chain connects TRBV20-1 to TRBJ2-7; TRBD1 is a possible D gene (6 bases). V lost 6 bases to trimming and J lost 2 bases, with 11 bases between them. The CDR3 covers 12 residues. CDR1 and CDR2 from the germline V gene are DFQATT and SNEGSKA (reference sequence). The DNA for the CDR3 is TGCAGTGCGCAGGGACAAACCTACGAGCAGTACTTC. Translated: CSAQGQTYEQYF.

This clonotype showed up just once. Being one base from a much bigger clone, this may be a read error. The V call is TRBV11-3, the J call TRBJ1-2, with D possibly matching TRBD1 (5 bases). Germline V gene lookup returns CDR1 SGHNT and CDR2 YENEEA. The CDR3 covers 14 residues. CDR3 region: CASSLGAGNYVYTF. In DNA form, the CDR3 reads TGTGCCAGCAGCTTAGGGGCAGGGAACTATGTCTACACCTTC.

With regard to this clonotype: A read error may be the cause here, since a much bigger clone is one base away. This rearrangement joins TRBV6-1 to TRBJ1-4; TRBD1 matches 7 bases. In germline, CDR1 is MNHNS, CDR2 SASEGT. The CDR3 sequence is 16 residues long. CDR3 in amino acids: CAISYPKGGNREKLFF. CDR3 sequence (DNA): TGTGCCATCAGTTACCCGAAAGGGGGCAATAGAGAAAAACTGTTTTTT.

This clonotype was seen a few times. The CDR3 nucleotides are TGTGCCAGCAGCTTAGTGGGGGGGCAACCCTACGAGCAGTACTTC. Translation: CASSLVGGQPYEQYF. The chain employs TRBV7-9 and TRBJ2-7, with a possible D match to TRBD2 (7 bases). The germline V gene encodes CDR1 SEHNR and CDR2 FQNEAQ (reference sequence). This CDR3 region has 15 residues. Trimming removed 1 base from V and 2 bases from J, with 12 bases in between. Looking up the rest from reference TRBV7-9 and TRBJ2-7 gives the full variable domain: DTGVSQNPRHKITKRGQNVTFRCDPISEHNRLYWYRQTLGQGPEFLTYFQNEAQLEKSRLLSDRFSAERPKGSFSTLEIQRTEQGDSAMYLCASSLVGGQPYEQYFGPGTRLTVT.

Within the sample, this clonotype is medium-sized. V and J are TRBV10-3 and TRBJ2-7; TRBD2 agrees at 7 bases. After removal of 6 bases from V and 4 bases from J, the junction contained 6 bases not matched to a gene. Germline loops: CDR1 ENHRY, CDR2 SYGVKD. This CDR3 has 13 amino acids. In DNA, the CDR3 is TGTGCCATCAGGGCGGGGGACCGGTACGAGCAGTACTTC. It translates to CAIRAGDRYEQYF.

There are a few counts of this clonotype. V gene TRBV4-3 combines with J gene TRBJ2-3; D might be TRBD2 (5 bases). CDR1 and CDR2 (germline): LGHNA, YSLEER. V dropped 1 base and J dropped 3 bases, with 11 bases sitting between them. This CDR3 region has 15 residues. CDR3 protein: CASSQAEAVTDTQYF. In DNA form, the CDR3 reads TGCGCCAGCAGCCAAGCGGAGGCAGTTACAGATACGCAGTATTTT.

This clonotype came up a few times. CDR3 coding DNA: TGTGCTAGTGGTGCGACGGTATCCTACAATGAGCAGTTCTTC. Amino acids: CASGATVSYNEQFF. This rearrangement joins TRBV12-5 to TRBJ2-1; D is undetermined. V lost 5 bases and J lost 1, with 9 bases in between. The CDR3 has 14 residues. CDR1 is LGHNT and CDR2 is FRNRAP in the germline V gene.

Note on this clonotype: A much larger clone differs from this one at a single base, so this may be a read error. The chain combines TRBV13 with TRBJ1-2; unclear D gene. Germline V lookup: CDR1 PRHDT, CDR2 FYEKMQ (reference sequence). This CDR3 spans 15 amino acids. The DNA of the CDR3 is TGTGCCAGCAGCGCCCGGGAAGAAGGAAACTATGACTACACCTTC. Residues: CASSAREEGNYDYTF.

The CDR3 DNA reads TGTGCCAGCAGCCATACAGGGGGACTAAGCTCCTACGAGCAGTACTTC. Encoded protein: CASSHTGGLSSYEQYF. This rearrangement joins TRBV7-9 to TRBJ2-7; possibly TRBD1 for D (8 bases). V gave up 5 bases and J gave up 0 bases, with 17 bases separating them. Germline values: CDR1 SEHNR, CDR2 FQNEAQ (reference sequence). The CDR3 covers 16 residues.

In this sample, this clonotype turned up a few times. CDR3: CASSQAGTTSNQPQHF. The CDR3 bases are TGCGCCAGCAGCCAGGCCGGGACAACTAGCAATCAGCCCCAGCATTTT. The chain links TRBV4-1 to TRBJ1-5, with a possible D match to TRBD1 (6 bases). The CDR3 has 16 residues. The V end lost 3 bases, the J end lost 0 bases, and 12 bases lay between the germline ends. Germline V CDR1 and CDR2: MGHRA, YSYEKL.

The chain has TRBV12-3 or TRBV12-4 and TRBJ2-3; D perhaps matches TRBD2 (5 bases). The CDR3 has 14 amino acids. The V gene lost 3 bases and the J gene lost 4 bases, with 11 bases spanning the gap. Here the CDR3 reads CASSFTGLADTQYF. The CDR3 nucleotides read TGTGCCAGCAGTTTCACGGGGTTAGCAGATACGCAGTATTTT.

This clonotype was observed a handful of times. The genes are TRBV19 and TRBJ1-1; 7 positions match TRBD1. The V gene end was trimmed by 6 bases and the J gene end by 0 bases; junction bases not matched to a gene: 10. Per the germline V gene, CDR1 is LNHDA and CDR2 is SQIVND (reference sequence). The CDR3 consists of 16 residues. The CDR3 bases are TGTGCCAGTAGATTCAGGGGGGGTTTCATGAACACTGAAGCTTTCTTT. Protein sequence: CASRFRGGFMNTEAFF. Variable domain in full (rest from reference TRBV19 and TRBJ1-1): DGGITQSPKYLFRKEGQNVTLSCEQNLNHDAMYWYRQDPGQGLRLIYYSQIVNDFQKGDIAEGYSVSREKKESFPLTVTSAQKNPTAFYLCASRFRGGFMNTEAFFGQGTRLTVV.

The chain couples TRBV20-1 to TRBJ2-7; D is unresolved. Trimming cost V 0 bases and J 4 bases, with 13 bases left between them. Germline loops: CDR1 DFQATT, CDR2 SNEGSKA (reference sequence). This CDR3 comprises 14 residues. CDR3 DNA sequence: TGCAGTGCTAGAGATCCCAGGACGGAATACGAGCAGTACTTC. This gives the protein CSARDPRTEYEQYF.